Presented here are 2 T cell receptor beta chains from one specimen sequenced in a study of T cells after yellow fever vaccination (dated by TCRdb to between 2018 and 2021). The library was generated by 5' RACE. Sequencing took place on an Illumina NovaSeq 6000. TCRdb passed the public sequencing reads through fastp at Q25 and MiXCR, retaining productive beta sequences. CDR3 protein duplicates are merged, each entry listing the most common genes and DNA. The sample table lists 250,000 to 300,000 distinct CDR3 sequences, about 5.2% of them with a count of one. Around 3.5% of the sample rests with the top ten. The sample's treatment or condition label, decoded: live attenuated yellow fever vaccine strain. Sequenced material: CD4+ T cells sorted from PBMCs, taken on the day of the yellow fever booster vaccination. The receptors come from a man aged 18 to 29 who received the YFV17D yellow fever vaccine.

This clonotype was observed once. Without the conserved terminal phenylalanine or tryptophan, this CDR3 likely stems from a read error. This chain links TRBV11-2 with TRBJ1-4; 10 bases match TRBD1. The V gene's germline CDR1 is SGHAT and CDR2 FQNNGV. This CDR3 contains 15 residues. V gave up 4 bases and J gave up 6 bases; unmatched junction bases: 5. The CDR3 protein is CASSSPGQGYEKLFL. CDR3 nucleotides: TGTGCCAGCAGCTCGCCGGGACAGGGGTATGAAAAACTGTTTTTG.

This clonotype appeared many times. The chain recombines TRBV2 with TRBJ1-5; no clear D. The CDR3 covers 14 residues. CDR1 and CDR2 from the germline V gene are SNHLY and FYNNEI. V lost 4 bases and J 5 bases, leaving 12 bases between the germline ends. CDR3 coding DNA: TGTGCCAGCAGTGGCCCCTCCGCGTATCAGCCCCAGCATTTT. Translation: CASSGPSAYQPQHF.